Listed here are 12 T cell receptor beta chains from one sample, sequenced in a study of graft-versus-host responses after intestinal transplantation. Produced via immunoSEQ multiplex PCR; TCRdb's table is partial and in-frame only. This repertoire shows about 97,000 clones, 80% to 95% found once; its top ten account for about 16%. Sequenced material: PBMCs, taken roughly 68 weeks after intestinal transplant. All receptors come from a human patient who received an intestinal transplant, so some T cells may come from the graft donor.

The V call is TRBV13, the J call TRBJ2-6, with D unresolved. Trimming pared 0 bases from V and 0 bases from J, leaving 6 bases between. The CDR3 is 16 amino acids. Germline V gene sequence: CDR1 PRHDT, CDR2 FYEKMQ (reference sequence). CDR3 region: CASSLGRSSGANVLTF. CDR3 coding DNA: TGTGCCAGCAGCTTAGGCCGGAGCTCTGGGGCCAACGTCCTGACTTTC.

CDR3 protein: CASSQFWQYHQNEKLFF. CDR3 in DNA: TGCGCCAGCAGTCAATTCTGGCAATACCACCAGAATGAAAAACTGTTTTTT. The chain employs TRBV23-1 and TRBJ1-4; no clear D gene. TRBV23-1 belongs to the ORF category, with a function that is uncertain. The CDR3 length is 17 residues. V was trimmed by 1 base and J by 5 bases, leaving 17 bases between them.

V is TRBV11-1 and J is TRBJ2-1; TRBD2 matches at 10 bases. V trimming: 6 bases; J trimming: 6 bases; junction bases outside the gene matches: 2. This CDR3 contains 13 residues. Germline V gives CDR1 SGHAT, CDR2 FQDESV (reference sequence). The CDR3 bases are TGTGCCAGCAGGATAGCGGGGGGCAATGAGCAGTTCTTC. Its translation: CASRIAGGNEQFF.

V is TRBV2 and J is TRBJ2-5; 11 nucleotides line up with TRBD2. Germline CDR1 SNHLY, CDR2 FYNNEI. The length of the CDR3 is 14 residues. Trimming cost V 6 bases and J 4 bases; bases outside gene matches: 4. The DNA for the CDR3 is TGTGCCAGCAGCAGACTAGCGGGGATAGAGACCCAGTACTTC. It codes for CASSRLAGIETQYF.

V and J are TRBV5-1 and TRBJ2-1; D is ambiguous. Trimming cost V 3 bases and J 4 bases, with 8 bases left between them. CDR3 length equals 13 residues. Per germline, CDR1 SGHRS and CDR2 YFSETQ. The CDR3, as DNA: TGCGCCAGCAGCTGCCCACCTTACAATGAGCAGTTCTTC. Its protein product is CASSCPPYNEQFF.

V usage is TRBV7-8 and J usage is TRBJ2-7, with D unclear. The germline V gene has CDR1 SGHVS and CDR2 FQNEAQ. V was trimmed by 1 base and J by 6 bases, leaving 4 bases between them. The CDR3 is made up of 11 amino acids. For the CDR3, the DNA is TGTGCCAGCAGCTTAGTGGGCGAGCAGTACTTC. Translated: CASSLVGEQYF.

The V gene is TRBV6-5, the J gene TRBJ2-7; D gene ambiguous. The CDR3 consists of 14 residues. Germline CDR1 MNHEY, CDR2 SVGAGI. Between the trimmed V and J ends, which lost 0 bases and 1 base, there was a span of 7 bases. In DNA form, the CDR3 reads TGTGCCAGCAGTTACTCGGGCCTTTCCTACGAGCAGTACTTC. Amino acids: CASSYSGLSYEQYF.

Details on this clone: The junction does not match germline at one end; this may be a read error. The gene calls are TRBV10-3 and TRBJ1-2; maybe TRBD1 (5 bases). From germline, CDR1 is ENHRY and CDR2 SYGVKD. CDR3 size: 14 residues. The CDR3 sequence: CAISELGGNSGYTF. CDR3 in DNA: TGTGCCATCAGTGAATTGGGGGGGAACTCTGGCTACACCTTC.

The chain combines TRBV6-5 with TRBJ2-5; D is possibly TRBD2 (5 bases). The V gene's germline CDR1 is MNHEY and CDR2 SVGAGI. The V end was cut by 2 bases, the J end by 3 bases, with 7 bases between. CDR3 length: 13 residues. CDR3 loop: CASSYNGEETQYF. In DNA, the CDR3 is TGTGCCAGCAGTTACAACGGGGAAGAGACCCAGTACTTC.

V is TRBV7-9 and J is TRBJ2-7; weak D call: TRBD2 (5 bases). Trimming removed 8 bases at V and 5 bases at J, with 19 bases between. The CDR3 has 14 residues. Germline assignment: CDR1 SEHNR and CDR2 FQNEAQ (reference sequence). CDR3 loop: CASHSQRESHEQYF. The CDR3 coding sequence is TGTGCCAGCCATTCGCAGAGGGAGTCCCACGAGCAGTACTTC.

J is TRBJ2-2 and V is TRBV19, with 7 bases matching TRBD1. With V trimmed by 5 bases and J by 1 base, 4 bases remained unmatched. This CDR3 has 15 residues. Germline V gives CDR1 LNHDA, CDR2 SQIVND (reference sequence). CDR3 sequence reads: CASSSSGGNTGELFF. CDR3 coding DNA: TGTGCCAGTAGTTCCTCAGGGGGGAACACCGGGGAGCTGTTTTTT.

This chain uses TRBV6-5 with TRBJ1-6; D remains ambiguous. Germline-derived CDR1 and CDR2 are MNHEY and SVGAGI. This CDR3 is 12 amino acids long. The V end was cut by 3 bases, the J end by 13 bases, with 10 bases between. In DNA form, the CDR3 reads TGTGCCAGCAGTTATTTGGGCGGGCCCCTCCACTTT. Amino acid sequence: CASSYLGGPLHF.